These 7 T cell receptor beta chains came from one sample sequenced in a study of T cell repertoires in cytomegalovirus infection. Via MiXCR, TCRdb re-called the reads, giving one row per CDR3 protein. In the table there are some 940,000 distinct CDR3 sequences, about a third of which are singletons. What these receptors recognize is not known. Sequencing used cultured CD8+ T cells from PBMCs, obtained from culture after CMV antigen stimulation. These receptors were collected from a human donor in good health (CMV status not recorded). Some clones in this sample may be carry-over from other donors' samples.

The chain couples TRBV7-6 to TRBJ1-1; TRBD1 aligns across 8 bases. The CDR3 totals 18 residues. With 1 base clipped from V and 2 bases from J, the junction kept 12 bases outside the gene matches. CDR1 is SGHVS and CDR2 is FNYEAQ in the germline V gene. CDR3 protein: CASSLEKGRGRRNTEAFF. DNA of the CDR3: TGTGCCAGCAGCTTAGAAAAAGGCAGGGGGCGCCGCAACACTGAAGCTTTCTTT.

The rearrangement joins TRBV11-3 to TRBJ1-1, with D perhaps matching TRBD1 (6 bases). CDR1 and CDR2 from the germline V gene are SGHNT and YENEEA. There are 18 residues in the CDR3. Trimming took 0 bases from V and 1 from J, leaving 18 bases between them. The CDR3 DNA is TGTGCCAGCAGCTTAGAGCGACAGGCTAGACCGGGGAACACTGAAGCTTTCTTT. This sequence encodes CASSLERQARPGNTEAFF. Variable domain in full (rest from reference TRBV11-3 and TRBJ1-1): EAGVVQSPRYKIIEKKQPVAFWCNPISGHNTLYWYLQNLGQGPELLIRYENEEAVDDSQLPKDRFSAERLKGVDSTLKIQPAELGDSAVYLCASSLERQARPGNTEAFFGQGTRLTVV.

This clonotype was detected only a few times. The chain employs TRBV2 and TRBJ2-1; 11 positions match TRBD2. The germline gives CDR1 SNHLY, CDR2 FYNNEI. The CDR3 has 15 residues. V lost 4 bases to trimming and J lost 8 bases; unmatched junction nucleotides: 7. CDR3: CASSAATSGDDEQFF. In nucleotides, the CDR3 is TGTGCCAGCAGTGCAGCGACTAGCGGGGATGATGAGCAGTTCTTC.

CDR3 in amino acids: CASRQGQLLQETQYF. In DNA, the CDR3 is TGTGCCAGCAGACAGGGACAGCTTCTTCAAGAGACCCAGTACTTC. The chain is built from TRBV28 and TRBJ2-5; 7 nucleotides align to TRBD1. CDR1 is MDHEN, CDR2 SYDVKM, per germline. The CDR3 runs 15 residues. V lost 6 bases, J lost 2 bases, and 9 bases stayed unmatched. The full variable domain, its missing parts supplied by reference TRBV28 and TRBJ2-5, is DVKVTQSSRYLVKRTGEKVFLECVQDMDHENMFWYRQDPGLGLRLIYFSYDVKMKEKGDIPEGYSVSREKKERFSLILESASTNQTSMYLCASRQGQLLQETQYFGPGTRLLVL.

This clonotype appeared many times. V usage is TRBV27 and J usage is TRBJ1-5, with TRBD1 as a possible D gene (5 bases). There are 14 residues in the CDR3. With 0 bases removed from V and 7 bases from J, the gap between germline ends came to 10 bases. Germline lookup yields CDR1 MNHEY and CDR2 SMNVEV (reference sequence). The CDR3 nucleotides read TGTGCCAGCAGTTTATCCGGGGGTGGACAGCCCCAGCATTTT. This encodes CASSLSGGGQPQHF.

The rearrangement links TRBV2 to TRBJ2-7; 14 bases map to TRBD2. CDR3 length: 17 residues. Germline values: CDR1 SNHLY, CDR2 FYNNEI. V was clipped by 0 bases and J by 2 bases; unmatched bases: 3. As DNA, the CDR3 is TGTGCCAGCAGTGAAGCGCGGGGACTAGCGGGGGCCTACGAGCAGTACGTC. It is translated as CASSEARGLAGAYEQYV.

The chain links TRBV6-1 to TRBJ2-1; tentative D call: TRBD2 (5 bases). The V gene's germline CDR1 is MNHNS and CDR2 SASEGT. This CDR3 spans 17 amino acids. Trimming left V 5 bases short and J 0 bases short, with 17 bases between. CDR3 nucleotide sequence: TGTGCCAGCAGTCCACTCGGAGGCCCGGGCTCCTACAATGAGCAGTTCTTC. Its translation is CASSPLGGPGSYNEQFF.